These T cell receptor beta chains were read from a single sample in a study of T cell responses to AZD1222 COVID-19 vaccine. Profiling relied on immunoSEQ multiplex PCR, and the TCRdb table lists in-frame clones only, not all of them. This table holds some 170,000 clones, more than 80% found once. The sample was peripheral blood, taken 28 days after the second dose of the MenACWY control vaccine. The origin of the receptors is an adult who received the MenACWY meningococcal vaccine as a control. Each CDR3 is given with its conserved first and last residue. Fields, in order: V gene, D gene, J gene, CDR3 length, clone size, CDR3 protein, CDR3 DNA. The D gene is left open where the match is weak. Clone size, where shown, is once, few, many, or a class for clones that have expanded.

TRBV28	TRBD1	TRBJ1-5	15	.	CASRSDRDRDQPQHF	TGTGCCAGCAGATCTGACAGGGACCGGGATCAGCCCCAGCATTTT
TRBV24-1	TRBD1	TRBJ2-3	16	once	CATSDRTGVSADTQYF	TGTGCCACCAGTGACCGGACAGGGGTGAGCGCAGATACGCAGTATTTT
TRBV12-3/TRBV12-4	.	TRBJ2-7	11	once	CASSAFDEQYF	TGTGCCAGCAGTGCCTTCGACGAGCAGTACTTC
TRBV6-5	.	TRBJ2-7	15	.	CASSYSRLARHEQYF	TGTGCCAGCAGTTACTCCCGGTTAGCTCGCCACGAGCAGTACTTC
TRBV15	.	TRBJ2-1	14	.	CATSSGSGHNEQFF	TGTGCCACCAGCAGTGGGAGCGGTCACAATGAGCAGTTCTTC
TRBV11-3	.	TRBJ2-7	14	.	CASSPKAGAYEQYF	TGTGCCAGCAGCCCAAAGGCAGGGGCCTACGAGCAGTACTTC
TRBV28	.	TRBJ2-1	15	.	CASSLNVLNGNEQFF	TGTGCCAGCAGTTTGAATGTGCTGAATGGCAATGAGCAGTTCTTC
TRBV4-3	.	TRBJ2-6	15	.	CASSQRSSGANVLTF	TGCGCCAGCAGCCAGCGGAGCTCTGGGGCCAACGTCCTGACTTTC
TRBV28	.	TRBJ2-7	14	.	CASSGVGNSYEQYF	TGTGCCAGCAGTGGGGTCGGGAACTCCTACGAGCAGTACTTC
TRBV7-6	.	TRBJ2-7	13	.	CASSLVGGDEQYF	TGTGCCAGCAGCTTAGTAGGGGGAGACGAGCAGTACTTC
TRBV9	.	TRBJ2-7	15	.	CASSVAPGSHYEQYF	TGTGCCAGCAGCGTAGCCCCTGGCAGCCACTACGAGCAGTACTTC
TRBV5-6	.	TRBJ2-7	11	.	CASSFGREQYF	TGTGCCAGCAGCTTTGGACGGGAGCAGTACTTC
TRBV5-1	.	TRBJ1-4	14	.	CASSADSSNEKLFF	TGCGCCAGCAGCGCGGACAGCTCCAATGAAAAACTGTTTTTT
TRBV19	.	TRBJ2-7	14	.	CASSIGQGGYEQYF	TGTGCCAGTAGTATTGGGCAGGGGGGCTACGAGCAGTACTTC
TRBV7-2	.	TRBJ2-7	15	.	CASSLVAGHSYEQYF	TGTGCCAGCAGCTTAGTCGCGGGACACTCCTACGAGCAGTACTTC
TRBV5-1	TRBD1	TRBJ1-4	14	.	CASSLTGKNEKLFF	TGCGCCAGCAGCCTGACAGGGAAGAATGAAAAACTGTTTTTT
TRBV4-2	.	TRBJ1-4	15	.	CASSQVSQVNEKLFF	TGTGCCAGCAGCCAAGTATCACAGGTTAATGAAAAACTGTTTTTT
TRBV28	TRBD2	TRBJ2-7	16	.	CASSQAPGEGGYEQYF	TGTGCCAGCAGCCAGGCTCCCGGGGAGGGCGGGTACGAGCAGTACTTC
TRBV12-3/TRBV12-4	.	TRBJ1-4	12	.	CASSPRTDKLFF	TGTGCCAGCAGTCCCCGGACCGATAAACTGTTTTTT
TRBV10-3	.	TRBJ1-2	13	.	CAISEPPDRHRGF	TGTGCCATCAGTGAGCCCCCAGACAGACATCGGGGCTTC